These 21 T cell receptor beta chains came from one sample sequenced in a study of cytomegalovirus exposure and HLA in healthy donors. Amplification used 60 Vbeta primers and 13 Jbeta primers. TCRdb keeps only in-frame clones here, not all; method: immunoSEQ multiplex PCR. In the table there are roughly 180,000 clones, 75% to 80% of which are singletons. Sequencing was performed on PBMCs. Receptor source: a man aged 45 to 65 in good health and CMV-seropositive.

V is TRBV10-2 and J is TRBJ1-2; perhaps TRBD1 as D (5 bases). V lost 5 bases to trimming and J lost 3 bases, with 10 bases between them. Germline loops: CDR1 WSHSY, CDR2 SAAADI. The CDR3 length is 13 residues. The CDR3 protein is CASSRQRDYGYTF. The CDR3 DNA reads as TGCGCCAGCAGTCGACAGAGAGACTATGGCTACACCTTC.

This clone appeared a single time. V gene TRBV4-2 combines with J gene TRBJ1-2; D not resolved. In germline, CDR1 is LGHNA, CDR2 YNFKEQ. V was shortened by 0 bases and J by 4 bases, with 18 bases between the two germline ends. The CDR3 extends over 17 amino acids. CDR3 amino acids: CASSQDLTAYSGYGYTF. The CDR3, as DNA: TGTGCCAGCAGCCAAGACCTAACAGCCTACAGTGGCTATGGCTACACCTTC.

This clone was observed once. As DNA, the CDR3 is TGTGCCAGTAGTGTACAGGGTTTAGGAGATAGCAATCAGCCCCAGCATTTT. Its protein is CASSVQGLGDSNQPQHF. The J gene is TRBJ1-5, the V gene TRBV19; TRBD1 is a possible D gene (6 bases). The CDR3 has 17 amino acids. V dropped 5 bases and J dropped 0 bases, with 17 bases sitting between them. Per germline, CDR1 LNHDA and CDR2 SQIVND (reference sequence). Looking up the rest from reference TRBV19 and TRBJ1-5 gives the full variable domain: DGGITQSPKYLFRKEGQNVTLSCEQNLNHDAMYWYRQDPGQGLRLIYYSQIVNDFQKGDIAEGYSVSREKKESFPLTVTSAQKNPTAFYLCASSVQGLGDSNQPQHFGDGTRLSIL.

The chain recombines TRBV13 with TRBJ2-7, with TRBD2 as a possible D gene (6 bases). CDR1 PRHDT and CDR2 FYEKMQ come from the germline V gene (reference sequence). This CDR3 has 16 amino acids. The ends were cut back, 3 bases at V and 6 bases at J, with 21 bases in the middle. The DNA for the CDR3 is TGTGCCAGCAGCTTGCCAGGAGAGGGGACTTACGGCGAGCAGTACTTC. Amino acid sequence: CASSLPGEGTYGEQYF.

To note about this clone: The junction differs from germline at one of its ends, possibly a read error. The genes are TRBV13 and TRBJ1-3; weak D call: TRBD1 (6 bases). This CDR3 is 15 amino acids long. CDR1 PRHDT and CDR2 FYEKMQ come from the germline V gene (reference sequence). For the CDR3, the DNA is TGTGCCGGCAGCTTAGCAGGGGTAACTGGAAACACCATATATTTT. Translation: CAGSLAGVTGNTIYF.

The chain combines TRBV7-9 with TRBJ1-1, with unresolved D. This CDR3 comprises 13 residues. The V end lost 5 bases, the J end lost 4 bases, and 11 bases lay between the germline ends. The germline V gene has CDR1 SEHNR and CDR2 FQNEAQ (reference sequence). This chain's CDR3 is CASSPGVVTEAFF. As DNA, the CDR3 is TGTGCCAGCAGCCCCGGGGTGGTCACTGAAGCTTTCTTT.

The V call is TRBV5-1, the J call TRBJ1-2; TRBD1 matches 7 bases. With 3 bases clipped from V and 1 base from J, the junction kept 6 bases outside the gene matches. This CDR3 comprises 15 residues. Germline-derived CDR1 and CDR2 are SGHRS and YFSETQ. The CDR3 here is CASSSFWDSNYGYTF. For the CDR3, the DNA is TGCGCCAGCAGCTCGTTTTGGGACAGTAACTATGGCTACACCTTC.

V gene TRBV5-6 combines with J gene TRBJ1-6, with D perhaps matching TRBD1 (6 bases). The length of the CDR3 is 15 residues. Germline V gene data show CDR1 as SGHDT and CDR2 as YYEEEE. V was shortened by 6 bases and J by 8 bases, with 18 bases between the two germline ends. This CDR3 reads CASTVEVGGYSPLHF. Written as DNA, the CDR3 is TGTGCCAGCACCGTGGAGGTAGGGGGATATTCACCCCTCCACTTT.

The chain has TRBV9 and TRBJ2-3; 12 bases match TRBD2. Unmatched junction bases numbered 5, after V lost 4 bases and J lost 5 bases. Per germline, CDR1 SGDLS and CDR2 YYNGEE. The CDR3 has 15 residues. The CDR3 nucleotides are TGTGCCAGCAGCTGGACTAGCGGGGAAGGAGATACGCAGTATTTT. Translating it yields CASSWTSGEGDTQYF.

The V and J genes are TRBV28 and TRBJ1-2; D may be TRBD1 (6 bases). Germline loops: CDR1 MDHEN, CDR2 SYDVKM. This CDR3 has 14 amino acids. V was shortened by 5 bases and J by 3 bases, with 13 bases between the two germline ends. In DNA form, the CDR3 reads TGTGCCAGCAGTGAACGACAGGACTACTATGGCTACACCTTC. This encodes CASSERQDYYGYTF.

This clone was observed a handful of times. The V and J genes are TRBV29-1 and TRBJ2-4, with unresolved D. V was shortened by 4 bases and J by 1 base, with 17 bases between the two germline ends. Germline CDR1 and CDR2: SQVTM and ANQGSEA. The CDR3 totals 16 residues. The CDR3 DNA reads as TGCAGCGTTGGAGGTGATACTCCCATTGCCAAAAACATTCAGTACTTC. Its translation: CSVGGDTPIAKNIQYF.

The J gene is TRBJ2-2, the V gene TRBV5-4, with 9 bases matching TRBD1. Germline loops: CDR1 SGHNT, CDR2 YYREEE (reference sequence). The junction had 7 bases not matched to a gene; V was cut back by 4 bases and J by 6 bases. The CDR3 runs 15 residues. DNA for the CDR3: TGTGCCAGCAGCCCGGGACAGGGTGCAGCCGGGGAGCTGTTTTTT. Translated: CASSPGQGAAGELFF.

The chain combines TRBV5-1 with TRBJ2-3; no reliable D call. V dropped 0 bases and J dropped 3 bases, with 11 bases sitting between them. The germline CDR1 and CDR2 sequences are SGHRS and YFSETQ. The CDR3 spans 15 residues. This chain's CDR3 is CASSLEQLKTDTQYF. The CDR3 nucleotides are TGCGCCAGCAGCTTGGAACAGCTGAAGACAGATACGCAGTATTTT. The full variable domain, its missing parts supplied by reference TRBV5-1 and TRBJ2-3, is KAGVTQTPRYLIKTRGQQVTLSCSPISGHRSVSWYQQTPGQGLQFLFEYFSETQRNKGNFPGRFSGRQFSNSRSEMNVSTLELGDSALYLCASSLEQLKTDTQYFGPGTRLTVL.

The V and J genes are TRBV7-6 and TRBJ2-2; 7 nucleotides match TRBD1. This CDR3 has 14 amino acids. The germline V gene encodes CDR1 SGHVS and CDR2 FNYEAQ. The V segment lost 1 base and the J segment 7 bases; nucleotides outside the gene matches: 3. The CDR3 DNA reads as TGTGCCAGCAGCTTAGAGGGGGCCAGCGGGGAGCTGTTTTTT. As protein: CASSLEGASGELFF. The full variable domain, its missing parts supplied by reference TRBV7-6 and TRBJ2-2, is GAGVSQSPRYKVTKRGQDVALRCDPISGHVSLYWYRQALGQGPEFLTYFNYEAQQDKSGLPNDRFSAERPEGSISTLTIQRTEQRDSAMYRCASSLEGASGELFFGEGSRLTVL.

This clone appeared a single time. The V call is TRBV2, the J call TRBJ1-2; 11 bases align to TRBD1. With 6 bases clipped from V and 6 bases from J, the junction kept 3 bases outside the gene matches. This CDR3 contains 13 residues. The V gene's germline CDR1 is SNHLY and CDR2 FYNNEI. The CDR3 spells CASRDRGLHGYTF. CDR3 sequence (DNA): TGTGCCAGCAGGGACAGGGGGCTCCATGGCTACACCTTC.

The chain combines TRBV7-9 with TRBJ1-3; TRBD1 aligns across 8 bases. The ends lost 6 bases at V and 0 bases at J; junction bases unmatched: 4. The CDR3 is 15 amino acids. Per the germline V gene, CDR1 is SEHNR and CDR2 is FQNEAQ (reference sequence). This CDR3 reads CASRTTGGSGNTIYF. The CDR3 nucleotides read TGTGCCAGCAGGACAACAGGGGGCTCTGGAAACACCATATATTTT.

CDR3: CASSIGGQPPGYGYTF. CDR3 DNA sequence: TGTGCCAGCAGCATCGGGGGACAGCCCCCGGGATATGGCTACACCTTC. V and J are TRBV21-1 and TRBJ1-2; the table's D call TRBD1 went unverified against the DNA. TRBV21-1 is annotated as a pseudogene. The length of the CDR3 is 16 residues.

The genes are TRBV6-7 and TRBJ2-3; 7 nucleotides agree with TRBD1. TRBV6-7 is an ORF for which the function is uncertain. Trimming cost V 0 bases and J 4 bases; bases outside gene matches: 4. CDR3 length equals 15 residues. CDR3 region: CASSYSGGTADTQYF. CDR3 DNA sequence: TGTGCCAGCAGTTACTCAGGGGGCACAGCAGATACGCAGTATTTT.

The J gene is TRBJ2-2, the V gene TRBV5-5; a weak D match, TRBD2 (5 bases). V was trimmed by 0 bases and J by 0 bases, leaving 6 bases between them. CDR3 length equals 15 residues. The germline CDR1 and CDR2 sequences are SGHKS and YYEKEE (reference sequence). CDR3 loop: CASSLVGANTGELFF. The CDR3 nucleotides are TGTGCCAGCAGCTTGGTGGGAGCGAACACCGGGGAGCTGTTTTTT.

The chain joins TRBV7-9 to TRBJ1-1; TRBD1 is a possible D gene (6 bases). CDR1 and CDR2 from the germline V gene are SEHNR and FQNEAQ (reference sequence). The V end was cut by 3 bases, the J end by 1 base, with 9 bases between. The CDR3 is 14 amino acids. The CDR3, as DNA: TGTGCCAGCAGCTTCCAACAGGGGAACACTGAAGCTTTCTTT. Protein: CASSFQQGNTEAFF.

On this clone: Other DNA sequences in this sample translate to the same CDR3. This chain uses TRBV19 with TRBJ2-5, with 7 bases aligning to TRBD1. V lost 6 bases and J lost 5; bases outside the gene matches: 6. Germline V gene lookup returns CDR1 LNHDA and CDR2 SQIVND (reference sequence). The CDR3 extends over 13 amino acids. As DNA, the CDR3 is TGTGCCAGTAGCTCAACAGGGGTGGAGACCCAGTACTTC. The encoded protein is CASSSTGVETQYF.